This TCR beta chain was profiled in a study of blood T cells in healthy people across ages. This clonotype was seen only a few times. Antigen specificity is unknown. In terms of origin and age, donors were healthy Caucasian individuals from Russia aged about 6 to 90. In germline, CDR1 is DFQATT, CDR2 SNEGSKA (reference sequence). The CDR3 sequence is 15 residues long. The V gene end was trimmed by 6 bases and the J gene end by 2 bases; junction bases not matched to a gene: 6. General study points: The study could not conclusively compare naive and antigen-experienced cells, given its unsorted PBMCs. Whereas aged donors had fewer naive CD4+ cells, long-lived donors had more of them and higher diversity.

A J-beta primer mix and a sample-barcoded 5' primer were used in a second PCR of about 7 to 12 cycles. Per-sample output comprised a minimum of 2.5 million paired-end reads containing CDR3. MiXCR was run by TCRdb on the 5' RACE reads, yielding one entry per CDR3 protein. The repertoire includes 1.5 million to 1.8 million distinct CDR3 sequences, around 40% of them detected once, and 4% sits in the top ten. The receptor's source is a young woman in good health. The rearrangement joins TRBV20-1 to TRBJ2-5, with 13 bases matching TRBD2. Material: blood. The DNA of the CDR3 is TGCAGTGCGACCTCGGGACTAGCGGGACAAGAGACCCAGTACTTC. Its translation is CSATSGLAGQETQYF.